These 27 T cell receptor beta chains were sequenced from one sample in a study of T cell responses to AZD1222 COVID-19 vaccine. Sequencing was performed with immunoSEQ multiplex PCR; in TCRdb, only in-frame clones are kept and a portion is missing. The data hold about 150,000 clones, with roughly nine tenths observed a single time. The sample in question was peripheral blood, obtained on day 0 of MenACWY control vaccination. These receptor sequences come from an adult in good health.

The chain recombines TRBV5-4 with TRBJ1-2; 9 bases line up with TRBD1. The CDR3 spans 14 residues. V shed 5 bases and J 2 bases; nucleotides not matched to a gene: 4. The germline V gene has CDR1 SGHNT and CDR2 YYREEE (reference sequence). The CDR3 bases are TGTGCCAGCAGACGACAGGGGGGAAACTATGGCTACACCTTC. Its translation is CASRRQGGNYGYTF.

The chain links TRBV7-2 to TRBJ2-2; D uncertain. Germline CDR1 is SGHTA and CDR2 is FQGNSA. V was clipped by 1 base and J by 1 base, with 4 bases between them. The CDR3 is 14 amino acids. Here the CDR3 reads CASSLVLNTGELFF. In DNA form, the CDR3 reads TGTGCCAGCAGCTTAGTCTTGAACACCGGGGAGCTGTTTTTT. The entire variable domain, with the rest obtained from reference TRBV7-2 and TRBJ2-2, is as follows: GAGVSQSPSNKVTEKGKDVELRCDPISGHTALYWYRQSLGQGLEFLIYFQGNSAPDKSGLPSDRFSAERTGGSVSTLTIQRTQQEDSAVYLCASSLVLNTGELFFGEGSRLTVL.

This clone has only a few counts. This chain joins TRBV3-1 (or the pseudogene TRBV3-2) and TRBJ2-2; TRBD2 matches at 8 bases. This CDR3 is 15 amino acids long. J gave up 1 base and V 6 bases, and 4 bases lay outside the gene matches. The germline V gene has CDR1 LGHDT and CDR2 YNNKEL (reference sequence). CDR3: CASRAGLVNTGELFF. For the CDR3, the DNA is TGTGCCAGCAGGGCGGGACTAGTGAACACCGGGGAGCTGTTTTTT.

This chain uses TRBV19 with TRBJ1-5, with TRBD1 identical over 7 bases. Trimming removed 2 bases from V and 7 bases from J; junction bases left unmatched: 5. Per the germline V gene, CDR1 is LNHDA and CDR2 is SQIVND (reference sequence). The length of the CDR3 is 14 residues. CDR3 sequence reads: CASSIWDSSQPQHF. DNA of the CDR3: TGTGCCAGTAGTATATGGGACAGTAGCCAGCCCCAGCATTTT. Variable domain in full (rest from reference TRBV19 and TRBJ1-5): DGGITQSPKYLFRKEGQNVTLSCEQNLNHDAMYWYRQDPGQGLRLIYYSQIVNDFQKGDIAEGYSVSREKKESFPLTVTSAQKNPTAFYLCASSIWDSSQPQHFGDGTRLSIL.

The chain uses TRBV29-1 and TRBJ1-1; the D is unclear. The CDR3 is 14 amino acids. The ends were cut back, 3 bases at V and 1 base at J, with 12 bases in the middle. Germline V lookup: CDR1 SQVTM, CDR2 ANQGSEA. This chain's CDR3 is CSVDSVRQNTEAFF. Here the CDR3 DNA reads TGCAGCGTTGATAGTGTCAGACAGAACACTGAAGCTTTCTTT.

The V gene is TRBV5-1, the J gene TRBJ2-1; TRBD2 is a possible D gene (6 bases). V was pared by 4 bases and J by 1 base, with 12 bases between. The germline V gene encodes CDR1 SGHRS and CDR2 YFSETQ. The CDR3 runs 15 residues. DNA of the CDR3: TGCGCCAGCAGCCAGCTCGGGACTTCCTACAATGAGCAGTTCTTC. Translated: CASSQLGTSYNEQFF.

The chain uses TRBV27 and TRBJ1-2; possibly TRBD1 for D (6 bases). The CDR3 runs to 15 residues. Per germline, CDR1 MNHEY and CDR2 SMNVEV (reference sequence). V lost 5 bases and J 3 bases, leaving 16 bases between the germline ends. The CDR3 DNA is TGTGCCAGCAGTCGAAGGGACAAGGCCCACTATGGCTACACCTTC. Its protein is CASSRRDKAHYGYTF.

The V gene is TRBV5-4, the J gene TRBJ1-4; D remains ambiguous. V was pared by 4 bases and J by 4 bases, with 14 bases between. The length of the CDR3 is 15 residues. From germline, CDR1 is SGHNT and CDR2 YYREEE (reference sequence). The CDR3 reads CASSRAAGNNEKLFF. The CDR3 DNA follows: TGTGCCAGCAGCCGGGCGGCAGGAAATAATGAAAAACTGTTTTTT. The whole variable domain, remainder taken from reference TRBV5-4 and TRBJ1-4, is ETGVTQSPTHLIKTRGQQVTLRCSSQSGHNTVSWYQQALGQGPQFIFQYYREEENGRGNFPPRFSGLQFPNYSSELNVNALELDDSALYLCASSRAAGNNEKLFFGSGTQLSVL.

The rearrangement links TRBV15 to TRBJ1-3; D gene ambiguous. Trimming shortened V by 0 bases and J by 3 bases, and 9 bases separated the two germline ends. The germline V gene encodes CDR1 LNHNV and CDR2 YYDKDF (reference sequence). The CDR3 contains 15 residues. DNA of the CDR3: TGTGCCACCAGCAGAGATGGTTGGGTTGGAAACACCATATATTTT. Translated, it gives CATSRDGWVGNTIYF. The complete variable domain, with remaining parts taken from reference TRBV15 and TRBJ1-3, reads DAMVIQNPRYQVTQFGKPVTLSCSQTLNHNVMYWYQQKSSQAPKLLFHYYDKDFNNEADTPDNFQSRRPNTSFCFLDIRSPGLGDTAMYLCATSRDGWVGNTIYFGEGSWLTVV.

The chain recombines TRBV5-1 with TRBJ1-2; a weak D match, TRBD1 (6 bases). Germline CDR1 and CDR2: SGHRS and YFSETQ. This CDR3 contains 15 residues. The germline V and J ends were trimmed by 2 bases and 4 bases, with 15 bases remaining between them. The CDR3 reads CASSLTGGSGYGYTF. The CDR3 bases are TGCGCCAGCAGCTTAACGGGGGGCTCGGGCTATGGCTACACCTTC.

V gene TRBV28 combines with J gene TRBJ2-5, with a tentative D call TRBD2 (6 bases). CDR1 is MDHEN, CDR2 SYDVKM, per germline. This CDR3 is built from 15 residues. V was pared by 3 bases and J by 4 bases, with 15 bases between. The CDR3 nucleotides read TGTGCCAGCAGTTTCGGGGGAGTTTGGCGAGAGACCCAGTACTTC. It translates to CASSFGGVWRETQYF.

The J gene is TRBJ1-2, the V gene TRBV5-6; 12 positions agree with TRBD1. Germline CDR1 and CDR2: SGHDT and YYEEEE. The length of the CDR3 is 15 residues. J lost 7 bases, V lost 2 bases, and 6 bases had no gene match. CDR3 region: CASSLGGQGAGGYTF. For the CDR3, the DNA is TGTGCCAGCAGCTTAGGGGGACAGGGGGCCGGTGGCTACACCTTC.

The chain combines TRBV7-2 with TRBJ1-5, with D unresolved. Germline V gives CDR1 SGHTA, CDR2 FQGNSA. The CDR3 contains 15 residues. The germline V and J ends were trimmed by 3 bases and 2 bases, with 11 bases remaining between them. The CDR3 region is CASSLGRAGNQPQHF. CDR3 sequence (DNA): TGTGCCAGCAGCTTGGGAAGGGCCGGCAATCAGCCCCAGCATTTT.

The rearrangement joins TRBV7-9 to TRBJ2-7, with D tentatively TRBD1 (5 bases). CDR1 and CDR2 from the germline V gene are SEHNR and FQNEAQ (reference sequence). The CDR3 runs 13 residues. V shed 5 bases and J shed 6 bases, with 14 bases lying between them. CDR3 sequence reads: CASSPRGRVEQYV. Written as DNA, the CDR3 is TGTGCCAGCAGCCCCCGTGGCAGGGTCGAGCAGTACGTC.

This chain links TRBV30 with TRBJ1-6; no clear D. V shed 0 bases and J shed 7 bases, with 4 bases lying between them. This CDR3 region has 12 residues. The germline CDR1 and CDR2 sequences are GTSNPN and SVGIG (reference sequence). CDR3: CAWSVHNSPLHF. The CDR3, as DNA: TGTGCCTGGAGTGTACACAATTCACCCCTCCACTTT.

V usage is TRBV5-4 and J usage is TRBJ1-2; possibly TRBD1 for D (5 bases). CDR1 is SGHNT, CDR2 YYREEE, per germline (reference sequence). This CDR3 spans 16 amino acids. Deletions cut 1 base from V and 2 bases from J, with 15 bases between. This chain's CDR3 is CASSLWSRQQNYGYTF. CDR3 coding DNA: TGTGCCAGCAGCTTGTGGTCGAGACAGCAGAACTATGGCTACACCTTC. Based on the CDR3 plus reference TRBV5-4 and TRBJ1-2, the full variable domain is ETGVTQSPTHLIKTRGQQVTLRCSSQSGHNTVSWYQQALGQGPQFIFQYYREEENGRGNFPPRFSGLQFPNYSSELNVNALELDDSALYLCASSLWSRQQNYGYTFGSGTRLTVV.

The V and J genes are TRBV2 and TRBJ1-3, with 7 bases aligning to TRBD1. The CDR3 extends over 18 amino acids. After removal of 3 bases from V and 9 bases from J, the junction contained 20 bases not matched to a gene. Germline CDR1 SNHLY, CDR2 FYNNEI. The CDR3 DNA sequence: TGTGCCAGCAGTGATATTTATGGAAACAGGGGCCTGGTCGGCACCATATATTTT. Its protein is CASSDIYGNRGLVGTIYF.

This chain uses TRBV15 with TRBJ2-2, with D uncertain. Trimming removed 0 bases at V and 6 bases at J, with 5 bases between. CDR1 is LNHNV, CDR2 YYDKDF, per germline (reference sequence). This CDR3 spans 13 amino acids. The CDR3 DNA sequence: TGTGCCACCAGCAGAGACCTAGCCGGGGAGCTGTTTTTT. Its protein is CATSRDLAGELFF.

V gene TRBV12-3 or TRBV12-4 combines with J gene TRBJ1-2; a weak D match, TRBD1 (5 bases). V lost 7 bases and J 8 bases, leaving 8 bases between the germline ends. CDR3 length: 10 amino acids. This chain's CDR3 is CASTGGGYTF. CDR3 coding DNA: TGTGCCAGCACCGGGGGGGGCTACACCTTC.

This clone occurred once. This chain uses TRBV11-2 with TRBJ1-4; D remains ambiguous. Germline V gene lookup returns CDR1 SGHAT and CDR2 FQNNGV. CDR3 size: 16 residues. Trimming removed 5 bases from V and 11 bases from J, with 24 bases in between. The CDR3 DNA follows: TGTGCCAGCAGCCCCTCCCCCTACAGAACGGGTGGGAAACTGTTTTTT. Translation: CASSPSPYRTGGKLFF. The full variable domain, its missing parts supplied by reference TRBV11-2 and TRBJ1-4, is EAGVAQSPRYKIIEKRQSVAFWCNPISGHATLYWYQQILGQGPKLLIQFQNNGVVDDSQLPKDRFSAERLKGVDSTLKIQPAKLEDSAVYLCASSPSPYRTGGKLFFGSGTQLSVL.

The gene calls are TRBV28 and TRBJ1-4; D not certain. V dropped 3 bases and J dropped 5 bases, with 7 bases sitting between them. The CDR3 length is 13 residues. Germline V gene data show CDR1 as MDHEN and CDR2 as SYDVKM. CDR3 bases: TGTGCCAGCAGTTTTCAGCTCAATGAAAAACTGTTTTTT. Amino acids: CASSFQLNEKLFF.

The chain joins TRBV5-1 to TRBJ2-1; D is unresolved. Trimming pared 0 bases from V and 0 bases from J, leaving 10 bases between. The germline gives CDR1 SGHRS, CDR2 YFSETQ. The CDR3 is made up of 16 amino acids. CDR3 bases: TGCGCCAGCAGCTTGGGACTGCCGAGCTCCTACAATGAGCAGTTCTTC. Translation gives CASSLGLPSSYNEQFF.

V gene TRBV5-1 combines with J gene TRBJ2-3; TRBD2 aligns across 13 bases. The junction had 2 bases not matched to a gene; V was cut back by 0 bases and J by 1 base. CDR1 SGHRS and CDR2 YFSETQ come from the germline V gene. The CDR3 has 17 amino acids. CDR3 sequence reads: CASSLGLAGGRTDTQYF. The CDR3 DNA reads TGCGCCAGCAGCTTGGGACTAGCGGGGGGCCGCACAGATACGCAGTATTTT.

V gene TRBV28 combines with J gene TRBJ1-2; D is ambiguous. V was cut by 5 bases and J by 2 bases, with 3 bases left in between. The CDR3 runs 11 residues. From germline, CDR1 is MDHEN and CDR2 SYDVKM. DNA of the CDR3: TGTGCCAGCAGTGTAAACTATGGCTACACCTTC. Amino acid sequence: CASSVNYGYTF.

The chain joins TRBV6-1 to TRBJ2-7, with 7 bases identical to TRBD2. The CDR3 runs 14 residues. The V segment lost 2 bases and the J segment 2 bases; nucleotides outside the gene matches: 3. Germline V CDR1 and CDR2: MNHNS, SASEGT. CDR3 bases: TGTGCCAGCAGTGAAATCCTAGCGGCCTACGAGCAGTACGTC. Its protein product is CASSEILAAYEQYV.

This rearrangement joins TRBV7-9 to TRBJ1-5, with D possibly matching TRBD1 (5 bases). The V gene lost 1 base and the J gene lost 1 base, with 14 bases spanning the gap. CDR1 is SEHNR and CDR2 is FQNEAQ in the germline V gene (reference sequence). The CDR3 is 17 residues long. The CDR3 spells CASSLGGGAASNQPQHF. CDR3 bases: TGTGCCAGCAGCTTAGGGGGCGGGGCAGCGAGCAATCAGCCCCAGCATTTT.

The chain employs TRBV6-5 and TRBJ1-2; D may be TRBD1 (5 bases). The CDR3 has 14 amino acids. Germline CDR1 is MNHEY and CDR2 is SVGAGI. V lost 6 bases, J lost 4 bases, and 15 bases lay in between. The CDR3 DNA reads TGTGCCAGCAGGCATGGGGGTGTGGGCTATGGCTACACCTTC. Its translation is CASRHGGVGYGYTF.